This T cell receptor beta chain was captured in a study of blood T cell repertoires in COVID-19. At the level of the study: The United States, Italy and Spain supplied acute and convalescent COVID-19 samples. PBMCs, B-cell-depleted T cells, or T cells were the source of the cDNA or gDNA that made up the material.

As handled by the study authors: Amplifying reference gene primers gave estimates of nucleated cell counts. Clones were read by immunoSEQ multiplex PCR, and TCRdb kept only the in-frame ones, dropping some. D and trimming were read from the DNA, whereas the V and J calls and clone size are those reported in that table. Of some 140,000 clones listed, 78% were seen once; the top ten hold around 1.5%. This CDR3 spans 14 amino acids. Losses at the gene ends were 3 bases for V and 4 bases for J; bases not matched to a gene: 0. Germline CDR1 and CDR2: KGHSH and LQKENI. The clonotype originates from a man of 80 years or more with acute or convalescent COVID-19. Sequences were obtained from peripheral blood. The genes are TRBV18 and TRBJ2-1; 10 bases match TRBD1. This CDR3 is CASSPGQGYNEQFF. DNA for the CDR3: TGTGCCAGCTCACCGGGACAGGGGTACAATGAGCAGTTCTTC.